This T cell receptor beta chain was captured in a study of T cell responses to AZD1222 COVID-19 vaccine. On this clone: Its cognate antigen is unknown.

This CDR3 comprises 13 residues. V lost 7 bases and J 3 bases, leaving 12 bases between the germline ends. CDR1 and CDR2 from the germline V gene are MDHEN and SYDVKM. Study-level results: Unmutated regions of variants are reportedly targeted by nearly half of spike-specific TCRs. Clonal diversity was possibly underestimated, and white British individuals and females predominated among donors.

Clones were sequenced by immunoSEQ multiplex PCR, and TCRdb holds only the in-frame ones, with some missing. The sample consists of some 180,000 clones, approximately 92% of them appearing once. The chain carries TRBV28 and TRBJ1-1; possibly TRBD1 for D (6 bases). The sequence came from an adult in good health. The sample was peripheral blood, taken on day 0 of AZD1222 vaccination. CDR3 protein: CASTRDTYTEAFF. For the CDR3, the DNA is TGTGCCAGCACTCGGGACACCTACACTGAAGCTTTCTTT.